The 11 T cell receptor beta chains given below trace back to one sample, sequenced in a study of cytomegalovirus exposure and HLA in healthy donors (dated by TCRdb to the late 2010s). The protocol used for the library was the immunoSEQ multiplex PCR assay. A mixture of 60 forward primers for TCR Vbeta segments and 13 reverse primers for TCR Jbeta segments was used in the multiplex PCR. TCRdb limited this immuneACCESS table to in-frame rearrangements with V and J called. A share of clones is missing; checked studies link under half to unresolved V genes, and the rest is unexplained. The sample table lists 90,000 to 120,000 clones, 82% of them with a count of one. The top ten clones comprise less than 3% of the sample. Sequencing was carried out using PBMCs. These TCRs come from a man younger than 40 in good health and CMV-seropositive.

This clone was observed a handful of times. This sequence joins TRBV7-9 and TRBJ1-6; D not resolved. The CDR3 consists of 14 residues. Germline lookup yields CDR1 SEHNR and CDR2 FQNEAQ (reference sequence). Trimming left V 2 bases short and J 8 bases short, with 10 bases between. CDR3 protein: CASSLLLADSPLHF. For the CDR3, the DNA is TGTGCCAGCAGCTTACTCCTTGCGGATTCACCCCTCCACTTT.

The chain uses TRBV5-1 and TRBJ1-6; weak D call: TRBD1 (5 bases). Germline V gene lookup returns CDR1 SGHRS and CDR2 YFSETQ. This CDR3 has 14 amino acids. V lost 4 bases and J lost 7, with 12 bases in between. The CDR3 DNA reads as TGCGCCAGCAGCGAGACAGTACCCAATTCACCCCTCCACTTT. Translating it yields CASSETVPNSPLHF. Supplemented by reference TRBV5-1 and TRBJ1-6, the full variable domain reads KAGVTQTPRYLIKTRGQQVTLSCSPISGHRSVSWYQQTPGQGLQFLFEYFSETQRNKGNFPGRFSGRQFSNSRSEMNVSTLELGDSALYLCASSETVPNSPLHFGNGTRLTVT.

The rearrangement joins TRBV5-4 to TRBJ1-1; the D is unclear. This CDR3 contains 12 residues. Germline assignment: CDR1 SGHNT and CDR2 YYREEE (reference sequence). V lost 4 bases to trimming and J lost 1 base, with 5 bases between them. The CDR3 DNA reads as TGTGCCAGCAGCCTCCCGAACACTGAAGCTTTCTTT. Residues: CASSLPNTEAFF.

The V gene is TRBV18, the J gene TRBJ2-5; D is ambiguous. The V gene's germline CDR1 is KGHSH and CDR2 LQKENI. Deletions cut 3 bases from V and 2 bases from J, with 10 bases between. The CDR3 covers 14 residues. The CDR3 region has the DNA TGTGCCAGCTCACCTCCTGTTATGCAAGAGACCCAGTACTTC. Protein product: CASSPPVMQETQYF.

Note on this clone: A junction end diverges from the germline sequence, so it may reflect a read error. The gene calls are TRBV7-9 and TRBJ2-5; weak D call: TRBD1 (6 bases). CDR1 SEHNR and CDR2 FQNEAQ come from the germline V gene (reference sequence). The CDR3 loop spans 14 amino acids. The CDR3 is CSSNQRGIQETQYF. The CDR3 DNA reads TGTTCCAGCAACCAAAGGGGGATCCAAGAGACCCAGTACTTC. Combining the CDR3 with reference TRBV7-9 and TRBJ2-5 gives the whole variable domain DTGVSQNPRHKITKRGQNVTFRCDPISEHNRLYWYRQTLGQGPEFLTYFQNEAQLEKSRLLSDRFSAERPKGSFSTLEIQRTEQGDSAMYLCSSNQRGIQETQYFGPGTRLLVL.

This sequence joins TRBV2 and TRBJ2-7; 10 nucleotides line up with TRBD1. This CDR3 spans 14 amino acids. Germline values: CDR1 SNHLY, CDR2 FYNNEI. J gave up 7 bases and V 6 bases, and 9 bases lay outside the gene matches. The CDR3 region has the DNA TGTGCCAGCAGATCCGGGACAGGGGTAAGGGAGCAGTACTTC. Translating gives CASRSGTGVREQYF.

Concerning this clone: This CDR3 is also generated by other DNA sequences in the sample. This rearrangement joins TRBV11-3 to TRBJ2-7; D possibly corresponds to TRBD2 (5 bases). Between the trimmed V and J ends, which lost 3 bases and 3 bases, there was a span of 9 bases. Germline V gene data show CDR1 as SGHNT and CDR2 as YENEEA. The CDR3 is 13 amino acids. The CDR3 is CASSLEAGYEQYF. The CDR3 region has the DNA TGTGCCAGCAGCTTGGAGGCCGGCTACGAGCAGTACTTC. Full variable domain (remainder filled in from reference TRBV11-3 and TRBJ2-7): EAGVVQSPRYKIIEKKQPVAFWCNPISGHNTLYWYLQNLGQGPELLIRYENEEAVDDSQLPKDRFSAERLKGVDSTLKIQPAELGDSAVYLCASSLEAGYEQYFGPGTRLTVT.

CDR3 bases: TGTGCCAGCAGGGCGGGGGGACAAGAGACCCAGTACTTC. Protein: CASRAGGQETQYF. This rearrangement joins TRBV5-4 to TRBJ2-5; 8 nucleotides align to TRBD2. The J segment lost 2 bases and the V segment lost 5 bases, leaving 2 bases of the junction unmatched. Germline assignment: CDR1 SGHNT and CDR2 YYREEE (reference sequence). The CDR3 has 13 residues.

The rearrangement links TRBV15 to TRBJ2-3; no reliable D call. Trimming took off 0 bases at V and 8 bases at J, with 18 bases between the two ends. The CDR3 contains 16 residues. In germline, CDR1 is LNHNV, CDR2 YYDKDF (reference sequence). The CDR3 nucleotides read TGTGCCACCAGCAGAGATCTAGTCCCGAGTCAAAGTACGCAGTATTTT. It yields the protein CATSRDLVPSQSTQYF.

This chain uses TRBV10-3 with TRBJ2-5; TRBD2 matches 8 bases. V lost 3 bases and J lost 5; bases outside the gene matches: 5. The CDR3 spans 14 residues. CDR1 and CDR2 (germline): ENHRY, SYGVKD. The CDR3 reads CAISDGAGEETQYF. The DNA for the CDR3 is TGTGCCATCAGTGACGGAGCGGGGGAGGAGACCCAGTACTTC.

The chain recombines TRBV10-3 with TRBJ2-5, with D possibly matching TRBD1 (6 bases). There are 18 residues in the CDR3. V lost 6 bases and J 0 bases, leaving 23 bases between the germline ends. Germline V CDR1 and CDR2: ENHRY, SYGVKD. The CDR3 protein is CAISPYGTNRGYQETQYF. In DNA, the CDR3 is TGTGCCATCAGCCCCTATGGTACGAATAGGGGGTACCAAGAGACCCAGTACTTC.